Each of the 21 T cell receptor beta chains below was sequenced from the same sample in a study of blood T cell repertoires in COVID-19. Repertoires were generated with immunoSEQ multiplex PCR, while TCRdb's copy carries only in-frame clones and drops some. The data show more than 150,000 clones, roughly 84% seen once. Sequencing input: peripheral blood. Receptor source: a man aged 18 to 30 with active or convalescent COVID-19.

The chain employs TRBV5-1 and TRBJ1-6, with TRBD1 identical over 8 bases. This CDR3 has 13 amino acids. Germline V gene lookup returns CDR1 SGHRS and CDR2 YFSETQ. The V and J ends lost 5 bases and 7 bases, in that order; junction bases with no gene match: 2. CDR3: CASRTGENSPLHF. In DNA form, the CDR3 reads TGCGCCAGCAGGACAGGGGAAAATTCACCCCTCCACTTT.

CDR3: CASTIAPGLRQEGEQYF. For the CDR3, the DNA is TGTGCCAGCACCATAGCGCCGGGACTCAGGCAAGAGGGGGAGCAGTACTTC. The chain carries TRBV28 and TRBJ2-7, with D perhaps TRBD2 (6 bases). Trimming took 7 bases from V and 7 from J, leaving 29 bases between them. Germline V gives CDR1 MDHEN, CDR2 SYDVKM. This CDR3 comprises 17 residues.

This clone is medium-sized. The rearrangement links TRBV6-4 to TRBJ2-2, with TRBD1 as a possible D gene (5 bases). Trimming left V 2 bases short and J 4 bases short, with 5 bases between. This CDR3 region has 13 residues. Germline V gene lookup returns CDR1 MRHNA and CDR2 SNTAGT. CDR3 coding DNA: TGTGCCAGCAGTGACAGGGGCACCGGGGAGCTGTTTTTT. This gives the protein CASSDRGTGELFF.

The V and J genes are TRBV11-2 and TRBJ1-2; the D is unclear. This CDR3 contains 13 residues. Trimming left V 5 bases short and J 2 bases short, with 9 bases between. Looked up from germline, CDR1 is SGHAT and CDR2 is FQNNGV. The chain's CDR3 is CASSQTPNYGYTF. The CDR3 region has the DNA TGTGCCAGCAGCCAGACTCCCAACTATGGCTACACCTTC.

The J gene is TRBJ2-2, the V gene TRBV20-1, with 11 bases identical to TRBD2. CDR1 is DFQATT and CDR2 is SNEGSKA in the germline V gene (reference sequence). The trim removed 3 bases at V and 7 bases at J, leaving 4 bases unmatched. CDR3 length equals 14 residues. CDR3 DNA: TGCAGTGCTAGTTTAGCGGGGGGGCGCGGGGAGCTGTTTTTT. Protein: CSASLAGGRGELFF.

DNA of the CDR3: TGTGCCAGCTCCAGAACAAACACTGAAGCTTTCTTT. This sequence encodes CASSRTNTEAFF. This rearrangement joins TRBV2 to TRBJ1-1; unclear D gene. Germline loops: CDR1 SNHLY, CDR2 FYNNEI. This CDR3 contains 12 residues. Between the trimmed V and J ends, which lost 8 bases and 2 bases, there was a span of 9 bases. Using reference TRBV2 and TRBJ1-1 for the parts outside the CDR3, the full variable domain is EPEVTQTPSHQVTQMGQEVILRCVPISNHLYFYWYRQILGQKVEFLVSFYNNEISEKSEIFDDQFSVERPDGSNFTLKIRSTKLEDSAMYFCASSRTNTEAFFGQGTRLTVV.

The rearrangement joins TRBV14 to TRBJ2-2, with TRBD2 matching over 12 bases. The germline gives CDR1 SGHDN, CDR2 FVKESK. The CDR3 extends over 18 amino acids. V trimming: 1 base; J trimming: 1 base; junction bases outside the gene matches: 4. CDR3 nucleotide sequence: TGTGCCAGCAGCCAAGGACTAGCGGGGGCCGTGAACACCGGGGAGCTGTTTTTT. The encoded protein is CASSQGLAGAVNTGELFF.

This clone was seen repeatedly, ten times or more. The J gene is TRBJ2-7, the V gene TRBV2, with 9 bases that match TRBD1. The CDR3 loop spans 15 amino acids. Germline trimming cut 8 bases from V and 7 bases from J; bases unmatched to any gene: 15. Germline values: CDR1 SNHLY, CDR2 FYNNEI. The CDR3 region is CASAPYLGQGREQYF. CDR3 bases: TGTGCCAGCGCCCCATATTTGGGACAGGGAAGGGAGCAGTACTTC.

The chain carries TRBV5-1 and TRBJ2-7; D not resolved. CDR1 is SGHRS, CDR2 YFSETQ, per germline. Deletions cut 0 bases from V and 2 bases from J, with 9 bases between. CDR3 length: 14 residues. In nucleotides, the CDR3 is TGCGCCAGCAGCTTGGTCCAGTTCCCCTACGAGCAGTACTTC. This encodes CASSLVQFPYEQYF.

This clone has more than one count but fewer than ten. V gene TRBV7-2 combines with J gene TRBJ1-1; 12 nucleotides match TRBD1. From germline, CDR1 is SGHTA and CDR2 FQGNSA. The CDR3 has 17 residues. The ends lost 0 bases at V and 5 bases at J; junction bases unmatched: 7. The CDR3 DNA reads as TGTGCCAGCAGCTTAGCGGGGACAGGGGGCGCGGGGACTGAAGCTTTCTTT. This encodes CASSLAGTGGAGTEAFF.

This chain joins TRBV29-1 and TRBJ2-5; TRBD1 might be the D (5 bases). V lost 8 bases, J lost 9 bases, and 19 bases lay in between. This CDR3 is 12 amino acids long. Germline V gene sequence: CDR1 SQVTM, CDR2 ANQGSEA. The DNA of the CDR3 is TGCAGCCCCTCGGGTCCCCAAGGGGCCCAGTACTTC. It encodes CSPSGPQGAQYF.

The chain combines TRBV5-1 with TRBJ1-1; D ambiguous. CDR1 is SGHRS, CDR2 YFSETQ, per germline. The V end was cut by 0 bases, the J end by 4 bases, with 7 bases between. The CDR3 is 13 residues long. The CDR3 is CASSLDPGTEAFF. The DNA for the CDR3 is TGCGCCAGCAGCTTGGACCCGGGCACTGAAGCTTTCTTT.

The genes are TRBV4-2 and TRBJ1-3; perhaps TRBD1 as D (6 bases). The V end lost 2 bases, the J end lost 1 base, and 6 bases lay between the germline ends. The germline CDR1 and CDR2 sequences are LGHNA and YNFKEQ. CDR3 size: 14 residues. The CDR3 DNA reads TGTGCCAGCAGCCAACAGGGGTCTGGAAACACCATATATTTT. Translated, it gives CASSQQGSGNTIYF.

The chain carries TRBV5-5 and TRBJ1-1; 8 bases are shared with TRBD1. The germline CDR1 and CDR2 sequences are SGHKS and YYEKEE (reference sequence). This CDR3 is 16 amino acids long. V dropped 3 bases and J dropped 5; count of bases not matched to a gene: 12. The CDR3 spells CASSSKNQGARTEAFF. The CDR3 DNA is TGTGCCAGCAGCTCAAAGAATCAGGGGGCGCGTACTGAAGCTTTCTTT.

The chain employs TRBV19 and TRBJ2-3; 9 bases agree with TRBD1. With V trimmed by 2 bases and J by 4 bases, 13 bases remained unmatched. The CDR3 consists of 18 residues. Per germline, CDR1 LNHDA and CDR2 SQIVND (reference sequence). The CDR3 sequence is CASSISIWDREKADTQYF. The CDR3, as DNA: TGTGCCAGTAGTATATCGATTTGGGACAGGGAAAAGGCAGATACGCAGTATTTT. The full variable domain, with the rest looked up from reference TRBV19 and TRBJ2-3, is DGGITQSPKYLFRKEGQNVTLSCEQNLNHDAMYWYRQDPGQGLRLIYYSQIVNDFQKGDIAEGYSVSREKKESFPLTVTSAQKNPTAFYLCASSISIWDREKADTQYFGPGTRLTVL.

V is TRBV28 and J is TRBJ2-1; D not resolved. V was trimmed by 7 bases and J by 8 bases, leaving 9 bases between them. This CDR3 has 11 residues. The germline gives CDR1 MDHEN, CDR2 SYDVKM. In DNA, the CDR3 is TGTGCCAGCACTAGTTTTTATGAGCAGTTCTTC. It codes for CASTSFYEQFF.

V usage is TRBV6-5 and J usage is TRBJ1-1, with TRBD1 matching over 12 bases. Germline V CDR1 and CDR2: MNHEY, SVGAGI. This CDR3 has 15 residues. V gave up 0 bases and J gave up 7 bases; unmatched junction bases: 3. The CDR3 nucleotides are TGTGCCAGCAGTTACTCAGGGACAGGGGGCTTTGAAGCTTTCTTT. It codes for CASSYSGTGGFEAFF.

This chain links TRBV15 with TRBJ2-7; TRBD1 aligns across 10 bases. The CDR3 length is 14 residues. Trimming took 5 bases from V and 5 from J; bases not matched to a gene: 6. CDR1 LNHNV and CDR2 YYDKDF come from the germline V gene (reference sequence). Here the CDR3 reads CATSADRGVNEQYF. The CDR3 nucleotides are TGTGCCACCAGCGCGGACAGGGGGGTAAACGAGCAGTACTTC. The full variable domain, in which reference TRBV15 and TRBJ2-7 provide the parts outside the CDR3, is DAMVIQNPRYQVTQFGKPVTLSCSQTLNHNVMYWYQQKSSQAPKLLFHYYDKDFNNEADTPDNFQSRRPNTSFCFLDIRSPGLGDTAMYLCATSADRGVNEQYFGPGTRLTVT.

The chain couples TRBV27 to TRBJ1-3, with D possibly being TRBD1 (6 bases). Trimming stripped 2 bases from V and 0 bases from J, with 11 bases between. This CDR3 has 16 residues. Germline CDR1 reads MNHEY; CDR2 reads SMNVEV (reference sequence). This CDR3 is CASSLTGRGSGNTIYF. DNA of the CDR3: TGTGCCAGCAGTTTAACAGGGAGGGGCTCTGGAAACACCATATATTTT.

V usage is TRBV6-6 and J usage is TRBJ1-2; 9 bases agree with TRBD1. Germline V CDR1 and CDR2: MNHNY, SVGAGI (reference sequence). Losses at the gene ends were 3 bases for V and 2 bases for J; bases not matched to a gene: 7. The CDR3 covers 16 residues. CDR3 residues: CASSYGTGGKNYGYTF. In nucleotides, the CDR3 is TGTGCCAGCAGTTATGGAACAGGGGGCAAAAACTATGGCTACACCTTC.

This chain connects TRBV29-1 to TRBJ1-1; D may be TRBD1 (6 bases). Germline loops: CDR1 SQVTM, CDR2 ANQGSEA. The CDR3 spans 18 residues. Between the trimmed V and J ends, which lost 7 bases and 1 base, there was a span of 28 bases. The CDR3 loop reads CSAEGIRPRGGGNTEAFF. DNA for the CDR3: TGCAGCGCCGAAGGTATCAGGCCTAGGGGGGGTGGGAACACTGAAGCTTTCTTT.